The rows below give T cell receptor beta chains drawn from one sample of a study of shared clonotypes between healthy human individuals. The method was immunoSEQ multiplex PCR; TCRdb's version includes in-frame clones alone and lacks a portion of them. The sample carries some 580,000 clones, roughly 97% recorded once. Sequencing input: naive CD4+ T cells sorted from blood. Receptors originate from a woman aged 25 to 39 in good health. Each CDR3 is given with its conserved first and last residue. D genes are given only for firm matches. Clone sizes are given selectively: once, few, many, or a class where the clone is expanded.

V	size	J	D	CDR3	DNA
TRBV6-5	.	TRBJ2-2	.	CASSLGGWVITGELFF	TGTGCCAGCAGTTTAGGGGGATGGGTGATCACCGGGGAGCTGTTTTTT
TRBV25-1	.	TRBJ1-6	TRBD1	CASSYLDRAGSPLHF	TGTGCCAGCAGTTATCTTGACAGGGCCGGATCACCCCTCCACTTT
TRBV28	once	TRBJ2-6	.	CASRSDYRPSGANVLTF	TGTGCCAGCAGGTCGGACTATCGACCCTCTGGGGCCAACGTCCTGACTTTC
TRBV6-1	.	TRBJ2-4	TRBD1	CASTGTGRNIQYF	TGTGCCAGCACCGGGACAGGGAGGAACATTCAGTACTTC
TRBV28	.	TRBJ1-2	.	CASRSNYGYTF	TGTGCCAGCAGGTCTAACTATGGCTACACCTTC
TRBV15	.	TRBJ1-5	.	CATSRESRYSNQPQHF	TGTGCCACCAGCAGAGAATCGAGGTACAGCAATCAGCCCCAGCATTTT
TRBV19	.	TRBJ2-5	.	CASSSPGQGRGETQYF	TGTGCCAGTAGTAGTCCCGGCCAGGGTCGCGGAGAGACCCAGTACTTC
TRBV27	.	TRBJ2-3	.	CASSFGADTQYF	TGTGCCAGCAGTTTCGGGGCGGATACGCAGTATTTT
TRBV4-1	.	TRBJ2-7	.	CASSQEPGRGDGYEQYF	TGCGCCAGCAGCCAAGAACCAGGGCGCGGGGACGGGTACGAGCAGTACTTC
TRBV5-4	once	TRBJ2-7	TRBD1	CASSRQGTYEQYF	TGTGCCAGCAGCAGACAGGGGACCTACGAGCAGTACTTC
TRBV18	.	TRBJ1-4	.	CASSPASTNEKLFF	TGTGCCAGCTCACCGGCCTCGACTAATGAAAAACTGTTTTTT
TRBV5-1	.	TRBJ2-5	.	CTSSPGETQYF	TGCACCAGCAGCCCCGGAGAGACCCAGTACTTC
TRBV5-6	.	TRBJ2-7	.	CASSYYGTYTSYEQYF	TGTGCCAGCAGCTATTACGGGACCTATACGTCCTACGAGCAGTACTTC
TRBV19	.	TRBJ1-5	.	CASTKVGSNQPQHF	TGTGCCAGTACTAAGGTGGGTAGCAATCAGCCCCAGCATTTT
TRBV25-1	.	TRBJ2-1	.	CASSESPQSVNEQFF	TGTGCCAGCAGTGAATCCCCCCAGAGCGTCAATGAGCAGTTCTTC
TRBV2	once	TRBJ2-3	.	CASTNRRTAGTDTQYF	TGTGCCAGCACAAACCGAAGGACAGCTGGCACAGATACGCAGTATTTT
TRBV19	.	TRBJ1-5	.	CASSIGQGYQPQHF	TGTGCCAGTAGTATAGGGCAGGGATATCAGCCCCAGCATTTT
TRBV7-6	.	TRBJ2-5	.	CASGYQETQYF	TGTGCCAGCGGCTACCAAGAGACCCAGTACTTC
TRBV10-3	.	TRBJ2-7	.	CAISANRDGSYEQYF	TGTGCCATCAGCGCAAACCGGGACGGGAGCTACGAGCAGTACTTC
TRBV6-5	.	TRBJ1-1	TRBD1	CASSYSNRGHTEAFF	TGTGCCAGCAGTTATTCTAACAGGGGGCACACTGAAGCTTTCTTT
TRBV5-4	once	TRBJ1-2	.	CASSFGQTYGYTF	TGTGCCAGCAGCTTCGGACAGACCTATGGCTACACCTTC
TRBV14	.	TRBJ1-5	.	CASSLATYQPQHF	TGTGCCAGCAGTTTGGCGACCTATCAGCCCCAGCATTTT
TRBV28	.	TRBJ2-7	TRBD1	CASSRDSWYEQYF	TGTGCCAGCAGTCGGGACAGTTGGTACGAGCAGTACTTC
TRBV5-1	.	TRBJ1-1	.	CASSLGVTEAFF	TGCGCCAGCAGCTTGGGCGTCACTGAAGCTTTCTTT
TRBV28	.	TRBJ1-3	.	CASTPLGAASVSGNTIYF	TGTGCCAGCACTCCCCTTGGGGCAGCCAGCGTTTCTGGAAACACCATATATTTT
TRBV9	.	TRBJ2-1	.	CASADTSFIYNEQFF	TGTGCCAGCGCGGATACTAGCTTTATCTACAATGAGCAGTTCTTC
TRBV20-1	.	TRBJ2-7	.	CSASDYEQYF	TGCAGTGCTAGCGACTACGAGCAGTACTTC
TRBV28	once	TRBJ2-3	TRBD2	CASSLDRRTSVQYF	TGTGCCAGCAGTTTAGATAGAAGGACTAGCGTACAGTATTTT
TRBV5-1	.	TRBJ1-4	.	CASSLEGKLREKLFF	TGCGCCAGCAGCTTGGAAGGGAAGTTGCGGGAAAAACTGTTTTTT
TRBV10-3	.	TRBJ2-5	.	CAISTGQETQYF	TGTGCCATCAGTACAGGGCAAGAGACCCAGTACTTC
TRBV19	.	TRBJ2-1	TRBD2	CASSIAGGNNEQFF	TGTGCCAGTAGTATAGCGGGAGGGAATAATGAGCAGTTCTTC
TRBV5-1	.	TRBJ2-7	.	CASSSRVGYEQYF	TGCGCCAGCAGCTCAAGAGTTGGGTACGAGCAGTACTTC
TRBV5-4	.	TRBJ1-1	.	CASSLYSALRQIQNTEAFF	TGTGCCAGCAGCTTGTACTCGGCCTTGCGGCAGATCCAGAACACTGAAGCTTTCTTT
TRBV7-8	.	TRBJ1-5	TRBD1	CASSRYIDRDYQPQHF	TGTGCCAGCAGCCGCTACATCGACAGGGACTATCAGCCCCAGCATTTT
TRBV5-1	.	TRBJ2-3	.	CASSPFAGEPTDTQYF	TGCGCCAGCAGCCCCTTTGCAGGGGAGCCCACAGATACGCAGTATTTT
TRBV11-2	.	TRBJ1-4	.	CASSLGGAGEKLFF	TGTGCCAGCAGCTTGGGGGGGGCGGGCGAAAAACTGTTTTTT
TRBV5-1	.	TRBJ2-3	.	CASSLGGSSTDTQYF	TGCGCCAGCAGCTTGGGAGGGTCAAGCACAGATACGCAGTATTTT
TRBV27	.	TRBJ2-4	.	CASSQVAAKNIQYF	TGTGCCAGCAGCCAGGTTGCAGCCAAAAACATTCAGTACTTC
TRBV28	once	TRBJ2-5	TRBD2	CASKGLAGQETQYF	TGTGCCAGCAAGGGACTAGCGGGCCAAGAGACCCAGTACTTC
TRBV20-1	.	TRBJ2-4	.	CSATAGNIQYF	TGCAGTGCTACGGCCGGGAACATTCAGTACTTC
TRBV10-1	.	TRBJ2-7	.	CASSENRDASYEQYF	TGCGCCAGCAGTGAGAACCGGGACGCGTCCTACGAGCAGTACTTC
TRBV5-1	once	TRBJ2-3	TRBD2	CASSSFGLADDTQYF	TGCGCCAGCAGCTCCTTCGGACTAGCGGATGATACGCAGTATTTT
TRBV10-3	.	TRBJ2-7	TRBD1	CAISELGTGGPYEQYF	TGTGCCATCAGTGAGCTCGGGACAGGGGGGCCCTACGAGCAGTACTTC
TRBV10-3	.	TRBJ1-5	TRBD1	CAISESTGRVQPQHF	TGTGCCATCAGTGAGTCGACAGGGCGGGTGCAGCCCCAGCATTTT
TRBV5-1	.	TRBJ2-7	TRBD1	CASSTGTGHYEQYF	TGCGCCAGCAGCACCGGGACAGGCCACTACGAGCAGTACTTC
TRBV27	.	TRBJ2-3	TRBD2	CASSQGLAGGTDTQYF	TGTGCCAGCAGCCAGGGACTAGCGGGAGGGACAGATACGCAGTATTTT
TRBV6-6	.	TRBJ2-7	TRBD2	CASSRLSGRSREQYF	TGTGCCAGCAGTCGCCTCAGCGGGAGATCGCGCGAGCAGTACTTC
TRBV29-1	.	TRBJ2-1	.	CSVGEGNEQFF	TGCAGCGTCGGCGAGGGGAATGAGCAGTTCTTC
TRBV5-1	.	TRBJ2-5	TRBD2	CASSLGVSGREETQYF	TGCGCCAGCAGCTTGGGGGTTAGCGGGAGGGAAGAGACCCAGTACTTC
TRBV2	.	TRBJ2-1	.	CASSMDSYNEQFF	TGTGCCAGCAGCATGGACAGCTACAATGAGCAGTTCTTC
TRBV2	.	TRBJ2-1	TRBD1	CASRGTGESNEQFF	TGTGCCAGCAGAGGGACAGGGGAAAGCAATGAGCAGTTCTTC
TRBV2	.	TRBJ1-4	.	CASILEQGSNEKLFF	TGTGCCAGCATTCTAGAACAGGGCAGTAATGAAAAACTGTTTTTT
TRBV2	.	TRBJ2-7	.	CASSELGFDEQYF	TGTGCCAGCAGTGAACTTGGTTTCGACGAGCAGTACTTC
TRBV6-5	.	TRBJ1-4	.	CASSYGQGGEKLFF	TGTGCCAGCAGTTACGGGCAGGGTGGAGAAAAACTGTTTTTT
TRBV5-1	.	TRBJ2-7	.	CASSFFRNWSSYEQYF	TGCGCCAGCAGCTTTTTCAGGAATTGGAGCTCCTACGAGCAGTACTTC
TRBV2	.	TRBJ2-6	TRBD1	CAGTGGSSGANVLTF	TGTGCCGGAACAGGGGGCTCCTCTGGGGCCAACGTCCTGACTTTC
TRBV5-4	.	TRBJ2-7	.	CASSPFGGQQPYEQYF	TGTGCCAGCAGCCCATTCGGCGGGCAGCAACCCTACGAGCAGTACTTC
TRBV7-9	.	TRBJ2-1	.	CASSLVQRKLGEQFF	TGTGCCAGCAGCTTAGTCCAGCGGAAACTAGGTGAGCAGTTCTTC
TRBV6-6	.	TRBJ2-5	.	CASSLGILQETQYF	TGTGCCAGCAGTTTGGGAATCCTCCAAGAGACCCAGTACTTC
TRBV28	.	TRBJ1-2	.	CASSLNSFPYGYTF	TGTGCCAGCAGTTTAAACAGTTTCCCCTATGGCTACACCTTC